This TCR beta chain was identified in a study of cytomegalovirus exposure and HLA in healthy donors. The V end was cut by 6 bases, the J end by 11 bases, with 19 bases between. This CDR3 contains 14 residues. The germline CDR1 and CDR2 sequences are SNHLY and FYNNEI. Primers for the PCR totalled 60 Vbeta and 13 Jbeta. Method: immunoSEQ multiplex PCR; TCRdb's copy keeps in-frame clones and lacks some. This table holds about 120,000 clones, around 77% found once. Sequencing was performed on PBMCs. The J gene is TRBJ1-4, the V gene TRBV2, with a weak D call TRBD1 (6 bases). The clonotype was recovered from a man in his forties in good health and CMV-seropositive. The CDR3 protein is CASREWQGIGKLFF. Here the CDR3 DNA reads TGTGCCAGCAGGGAGTGGCAGGGGATAGGCAAACTGTTTTTT.